The rows below give T cell receptor beta chains drawn from one sample of a study of cytomegalovirus exposure and HLA in healthy donors. The data were produced by immunoSEQ multiplex PCR, yet TCRdb's version contains in-frame clones alone and is incomplete. The sample lists approximately 170,000 clones, 80% occurring once. The sample comprised PBMCs. Receptor source: a male donor in good health and CMV-seronegative. Both conserved end residues are part of each CDR3. The D gene is left open where the match is weak. Clone size is not always given. Where it is, it says once, few, many or a class for expanded clones.

j_gene	v_gene	d_gene	abundance	CDR3aa	CDR3nt
TRBJ1-5	TRBV29-1	TRBD1	-	CSATGGVHQPQHF	TGCAGCGCCACAGGGGGCGTTCATCAGCCCCAGCATTTT
TRBJ2-7	TRBV6-6	TRBD2	-	CASSDGTSGNYEQYF	TGTGCCAGCAGTGACGGGACTAGCGGGAACTACGAGCAGTACTTC
TRBJ2-3	TRBV6-5	TRBD2	-	CASSYQGGGSTDTQYF	TGTGCCAGCAGTTACCAGGGCGGGGGAAGCACAGATACGCAGTATTTT
TRBJ2-7	TRBV27	-	few	CASSPAPGFYEQYF	TGTGCCAGCAGTCCCGCGCCAGGGTTCTACGAGCAGTACTTC
TRBJ2-6	TRBV13	-	-	CASSWAGAGANVLTF	TGTGCCAGCAGCTGGGCAGGGGCTGGGGCCAACGTCCTGACTTTC
TRBJ2-7	TRBV15	-	-	CATSRERGEQYF	TGTGCCACCAGCAGAGAACGAGGAGAGCAGTACTTC
TRBJ2-5	TRBV30	TRBD2	few	CAWSPLSGGVETQYF	TGTGCCTGGAGCCCACTAAGCGGGGGTGTCGAGACCCAGTACTTC
TRBJ2-2	TRBV7-2	-	-	CASSPDIANTGELFF	TGTGCCAGCAGCCCGGACATCGCGAACACCGGGGAGCTGTTTTTT
TRBJ1-5	TRBV18	TRBD1	-	CASSPGQGRNQPQHF	TGTGCCAGCTCACCCGGACAGGGCCGGAATCAGCCCCAGCATTTT
TRBJ2-5	TRBV5-6	-	-	CASSLVGVEPETQYF	TGTGCCAGCAGCTTGGTCGGGGTGGAACCCGAGACCCAGTACTTC
TRBJ1-2	TRBV2	TRBD1	-	CASSAGGDYGYTF	TGTGCCAGCAGTGCAGGGGGCGACTATGGCTACACCTTC
TRBJ1-5	TRBV6-6	-	-	CASSYGRSNQPQHF	TGTGCCAGCAGTTACGGCAGAAGCAATCAGCCCCAGCATTTT
TRBJ1-1	TRBV4-2	-	-	CASSQDQMNTEAFF	TGTGCCAGCAGCCAAGATCAGATGAACACTGAAGCTTTCTTT
TRBJ1-1	TRBV6-1	-	-	CASSVGLNTEAFF	TGTGCCAGCAGTGTGGGCTTGAACACTGAAGCTTTCTTT
TRBJ2-7	TRBV5-1	TRBD1	-	CASSRQGASYEQYF	TGCGCCAGCAGCCGACAGGGGGCGAGCTACGAGCAGTACTTC
TRBJ2-3	TRBV30	TRBD2	few	CAWTSFAGDFQGADTQYF	TGTGCCTGGACCTCTTTCGCGGGGGACTTCCAAGGGGCAGATACGCAGTATTTT
TRBJ1-4	TRBV20-1	-	-	CTTAENEKLFF	TGTACTACGGCCGAGAATGAAAAACTGTTTTTT
TRBJ2-1	TRBV9	TRBD1	-	CASSPRGQINEQFF	TGTGCCAGCAGCCCTCGGGGACAGATCAATGAGCAGTTCTTC
TRBJ1-2	TRBV9	-	-	CASSVEYSSNYGYTF	TGTGCCAGCAGCGTAGAATACAGCAGTAACTATGGCTACACCTTC
TRBJ1-2	TRBV30	-	-	CAWSDPTGVRGYTF	TGTGCCTGGAGTGACCCGACCGGGGTGCGTGGCTACACCTTC